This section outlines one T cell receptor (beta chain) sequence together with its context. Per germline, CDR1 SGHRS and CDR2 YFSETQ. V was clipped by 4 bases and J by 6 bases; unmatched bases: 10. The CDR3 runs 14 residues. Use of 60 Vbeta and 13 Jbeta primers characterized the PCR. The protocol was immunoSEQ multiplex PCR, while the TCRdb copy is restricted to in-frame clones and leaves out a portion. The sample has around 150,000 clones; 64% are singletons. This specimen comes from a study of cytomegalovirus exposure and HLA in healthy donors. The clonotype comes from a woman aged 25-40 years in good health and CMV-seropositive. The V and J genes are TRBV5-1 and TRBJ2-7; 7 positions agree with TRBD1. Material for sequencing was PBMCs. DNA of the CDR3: TGCGCCAGCAGCGCACAAACAGGGGAGAGCGAGCAGTACTTC. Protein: CASSAQTGESEQYF. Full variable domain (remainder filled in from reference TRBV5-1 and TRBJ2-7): KAGVTQTPRYLIKTRGQQVTLSCSPISGHRSVSWYQQTPGQGLQFLFEYFSETQRNKGNFPGRFSGRQFSNSRSEMNVSTLELGDSALYLCASSAQTGESEQYFGPGTRLTVT.